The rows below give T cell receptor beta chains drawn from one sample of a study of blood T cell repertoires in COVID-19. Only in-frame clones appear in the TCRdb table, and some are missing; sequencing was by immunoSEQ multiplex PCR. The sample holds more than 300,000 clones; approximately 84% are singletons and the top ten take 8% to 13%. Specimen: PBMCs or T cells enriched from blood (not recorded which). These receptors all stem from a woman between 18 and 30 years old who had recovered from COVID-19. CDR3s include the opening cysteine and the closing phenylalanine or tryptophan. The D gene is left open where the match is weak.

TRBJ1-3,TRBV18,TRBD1,CASSADRGFGNTIYF
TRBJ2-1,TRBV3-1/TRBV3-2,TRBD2,CASSQVPGGYNEQFF
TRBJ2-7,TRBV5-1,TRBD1,CASSFSGQGAIEQYF
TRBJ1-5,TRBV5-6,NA,CASSLGGGFSNQPQHF
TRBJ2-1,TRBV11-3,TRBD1,CASSSRTGTPIF
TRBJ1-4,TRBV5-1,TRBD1,CASSGGTVTNEKLFF
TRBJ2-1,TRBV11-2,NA,CASSLGQAGEQFF
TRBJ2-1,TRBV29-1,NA,CSVDQGKVLYNEQFF
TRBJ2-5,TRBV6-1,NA,CASSESAGRGETQYF
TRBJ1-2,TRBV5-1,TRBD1,CASSLWGQGDGYTF
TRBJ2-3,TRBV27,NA,CASSSLDSGYTDTQYF
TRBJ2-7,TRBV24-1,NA,CATRQESIYEQYF
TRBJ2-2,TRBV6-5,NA,CASLSLPGGTGELFF
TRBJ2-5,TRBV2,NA,CASSQLLQTQYF
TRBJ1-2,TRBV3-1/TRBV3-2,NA,CASSQDNGIRGYGYTF
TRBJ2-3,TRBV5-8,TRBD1,CASSSGQGSTDTQYF
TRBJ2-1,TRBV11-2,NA,CASSSLRGRNEQFF
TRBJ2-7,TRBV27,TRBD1,CASSSTAGTGNEQYF
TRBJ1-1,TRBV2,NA,CASSLRAVPLNTEAFF
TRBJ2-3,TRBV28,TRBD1,CASSSGQGVDTQYF
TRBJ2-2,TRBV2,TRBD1,CASSGGQVGTGELFF
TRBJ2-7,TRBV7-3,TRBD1,CASSASGTGRNEQYF
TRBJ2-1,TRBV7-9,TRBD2,CASSLRFKRGDNEQFF
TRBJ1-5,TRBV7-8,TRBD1,CASKDRGRQPQHF
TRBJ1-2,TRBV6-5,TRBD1,CASSRGQGHGYTF
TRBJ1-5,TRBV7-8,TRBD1,CASSSHGVQGGQPQHF
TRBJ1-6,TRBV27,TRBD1,CASSQQGQGVPLHF
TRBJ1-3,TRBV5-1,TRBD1,CASSLELGQGGNTIYF
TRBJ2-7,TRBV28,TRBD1,CASRTNLQGYEQYF
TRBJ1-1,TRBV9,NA,CASSPGGAAFF
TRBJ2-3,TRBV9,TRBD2,CASSSVAGGRGDTQYF